Listed below are T cell receptor beta chains from one sample, sequenced in a study of blood T cell repertoires in COVID-19. The protocol was immunoSEQ multiplex PCR, while the TCRdb copy is restricted to in-frame clones and leaves out a portion. The sample lists about 200,000 clones, about 88% occurring once. The sequenced sample was peripheral blood. The receptor source for this set is a man younger than 35 with active or convalescent COVID-19. CDR3s include the opening cysteine and the closing phenylalanine or tryptophan. The D gene is left open where the match is weak. The listing skips clone size in some rows; elsewhere it reads once, few, many or a size class.

V,D,J,size,CDR3,DNA
TRBV7-3,TRBD1,TRBJ2-3,NA,CASSPTGPDTQYF,TGTGCCAGCAGCCCGACAGGGCCAGATACGCAGTATTTT
TRBV27,TRBD2,TRBJ2-3,NA,CASSPGLAGDTQYF,TGTGCCAGCAGTCCGGGACTAGCAGGAGATACGCAGTATTTT
TRBV14,TRBD1,TRBJ1-2,once,CASSRDRNYGYTF,TGTGCCAGCAGCCGGGACAGAAACTATGGCTACACCTTC
TRBV19,NA,TRBJ1-4,NA,CASSNAGRGKSEKLFF,TGTGCCAGTAGTAATGCGGGGAGGGGTAAAAGTGAAAAACTGTTTTTT
TRBV7-8,TRBD1,TRBJ2-7,NA,CASTAGTGTYEQYF,TGTGCCAGCACCGCCGGGACAGGGACCTACGAGCAGTACTTC
TRBV5-4,NA,TRBJ2-5,once,CASSSGGIRETQYF,TGTGCCAGCAGCTCGGGCGGGATTCGGGAGACCCAGTACTTC
TRBV19,TRBD2,TRBJ2-3,NA,CASSTTSGNTDTQYF,TGTGCCAGTAGTACGACTAGCGGGAACACAGATACGCAGTATTTT
TRBV3-1/TRBV3-2,TRBD1,TRBJ1-5,NA,CASSPGTGGNQPQHF,TGTGCCAGCAGCCCCGGGACAGGGGGCAATCAGCCCCAGCATTTT
TRBV29-1,TRBD2,TRBJ2-1,NA,CSVYGLAEGLGSYNEQFF,TGCAGCGTGTACGGACTAGCGGAGGGGCTAGGCTCCTACAATGAGCAGTTCTTC
TRBV6-2/TRBV6-3,NA,TRBJ2-1,NA,CASSPHRNYNEQFF,TGTGCCAGCAGTCCCCACAGAAACTACAATGAGCAGTTCTTC
TRBV25-1,NA,TRBJ1-6,once,CASTAGSVSPLHF,TGTGCCAGCACCGCAGGGTCCGTTTCACCCCTCCACTTT
TRBV7-2,TRBD2,TRBJ2-3,NA,CASSTGLAGGPQDTQYF,TGTGCCAGCAGCACGGGACTAGCGGGGGGGCCACAGGATACGCAGTATTTT
TRBV6-1,TRBD1,TRBJ1-3,NA,CASSERGQITSLGNTIYF,TGTGCCAGCAGTGAGCGGGGACAGATTACCTCCCTTGGAAACACCATATATTTT
TRBV7-2,NA,TRBJ2-2,NA,CASSRTANTGELFF,TGTGCCAGCAGCCGGACAGCGAACACCGGGGAGCTGTTTTTT
TRBV7-2,TRBD2,TRBJ2-3,NA,CASSPKAGDADTQYF,TGTGCCAGCAGCCCAAAAGCGGGAGACGCAGATACGCAGTATTTT
TRBV24-1,TRBD1,TRBJ1-4,NA,CATSDGTGGTNEKLFF,TGTGCCACCAGTGATGGGACAGGGGGAACTAATGAAAAACTGTTTTTT
TRBV5-4,TRBD2,TRBJ2-5,NA,CASRGAGGYGETQYF,TGTGCCAGCAGGGGGGCGGGAGGGTACGGAGAGACCCAGTACTTC
TRBV2,TRBD1,TRBJ1-1,NA,CASRMEQGMNTEAFF,TGTGCCAGCAGGATGGAACAGGGGATGAACACTGAAGCTTTCTTT
TRBV5-1,NA,TRBJ2-2,NA,CASSRRPQGELFF,TGCGCCAGCAGCAGGAGGCCCCAGGGGGAGCTGTTTTTT
TRBV9,TRBD1,TRBJ1-1,NA,CASSVGTGGGEAFF,TGTGCCAGCAGCGTAGGGACAGGGGGCGGTGAAGCTTTCTTT
TRBV19,TRBD2,TRBJ2-1,NA,CASTITWGLAYYEQFF,TGTGCCAGTACCATAACATGGGGACTAGCGTACTATGAGCAGTTCTTC
TRBV10-3,TRBD1,TRBJ2-1,NA,CAIRGQGVGSYNEQFF,TGTGCCATCAGAGGACAGGGGGTGGGCTCCTACAATGAGCAGTTCTTC
TRBV4-3,NA,TRBJ1-1,NA,CASSPTVSYTEAFF,TGCGCCAGCAGCCCTACAGTATCCTACACTGAAGCTTTCTTT
TRBV24-1,TRBD2,TRBJ2-1,NA,CATSARLAGPNEQFF,TGTGCCACCAGTGCTAGACTAGCGGGGCCCAATGAGCAGTTCTTC
TRBV9,TRBD2,TRBJ2-2,NA,CASSVGTSQPTGELFF,TGTGCCAGCAGCGTAGGGACTAGCCAACCCACCGGGGAGCTGTTTTTT
TRBV7-9,TRBD1,TRBJ1-2,NA,CASRDRGPYGYTF,TGTGCCAGCAGGGACAGGGGTCCTTATGGCTACACCTTC
TRBV5-1,NA,TRBJ1-1,NA,CASSLDDSKSEAFF,TGCGCCAGCAGCTTGGATGACAGCAAGAGTGAAGCTTTCTTT
TRBV7-9,TRBD1,TRBJ2-5,NA,CASSKRDRGKETQYF,TGTGCCAGCAGCAAGAGGGACAGGGGAAAGGAGACCCAGTACTTC
TRBV5-1,TRBD1,TRBJ2-7,NA,CASSRGQEAYEQYF,TGCGCCAGCAGTCGGGGACAGGAAGCCTACGAGCAGTACTTC
TRBV2,TRBD1,TRBJ1-3,NA,CASSRGTGGGGNTIYF,TGTGCCAGCAGCCGGGGGACAGGGGGCGGTGGAAACACCATATATTTT
TRBV2,NA,TRBJ2-2,NA,CASPSRTGELFF,TGTGCCAGTCCGTCGCGGACCGGGGAGCTGTTTTTT
TRBV5-4,TRBD1,TRBJ2-1,NA,CASSSGTGRYNEQFF,TGTGCCAGCAGTTCCGGGACAGGGAGGTACAATGAGCAGTTCTTC
TRBV6-6,NA,TRBJ1-2,few,CASSYASGANYGYTF,TGTGCCAGCAGTTACGCGTCAGGGGCTAACTATGGCTACACCTTC
TRBV18,TRBD1,TRBJ2-7,once,CASSPLDRVGEQYF,TGTGCCAGCTCACCGCTGGACAGGGTCGGCGAGCAGTACTTC
TRBV24-1,TRBD1,TRBJ2-3,NA,CATGTGSTDTQYF,TGTGCCACCGGGACAGGCAGCACAGATACGCAGTATTTT
TRBV5-4,NA,TRBJ1-2,once,CASRPDSNGYTF,TGTGCCAGCAGGCCAGATTCCAATGGCTACACCTTC
TRBV6-5,TRBD1,TRBJ1-2,NA,CASSSGQGSPYGYTF,TGTGCCAGCAGTTCGGGACAGGGGTCCCCCTATGGCTACACCTTC
TRBV28,TRBD2,TRBJ2-5,NA,CASGPSWREKETQYF,TGTGCCAGCGGGCCTTCTTGGCGGGAGAAAGAGACCCAGTACTTC
TRBV27,NA,TRBJ2-7,NA,CASGVHEQYF,TGTGCCAGCGGAGTCCACGAGCAGTACTTC
TRBV18,TRBD2,TRBJ2-2,NA,CASSPTSENTGELFF,TGTGCCAGCTCACCAACTAGCGAGAACACCGGGGAGCTGTTTTTT
TRBV19,TRBD1,TRBJ1-5,NA,CASSIDWTGSQPQHF,TGTGCCAGTAGTATAGACTGGACAGGGTCTCAGCCCCAGCATTTT
TRBV7-8,NA,TRBJ2-5,NA,CASSLAGAGETQYF,TGTGCCAGCAGCTTAGCCGGTGCAGGTGAGACCCAGTACTTC
TRBV7-9,NA,TRBJ2-5,NA,CASSSYLGVGETQYF,TGTGCCAGCAGCTCATATCTCGGGGTTGGCGAGACCCAGTACTTC
TRBV5-4,NA,TRBJ1-2,NA,CASSLENRAASYGYTF,TGTGCCAGCAGCTTGGAAAACAGGGCCGCGAGCTATGGCTACACCTTC
TRBV4-1,TRBD1,TRBJ1-5,NA,CASSLQGASNQPQHF,TGCGCCAGCAGCCTCCAGGGGGCGAGCAATCAGCCCCAGCATTTT
TRBV5-1,NA,TRBJ1-3,NA,CASSLVGQHSGNTIYF,TGCGCCAGCAGCTTGGTAGGACAGCACTCTGGAAACACCATATATTTT
TRBV2,NA,TRBJ2-5,NA,CASSAVETQYF,TGTGCCAGCAGTGCAGTAGAGACCCAGTACTTC
TRBV9,NA,TRBJ2-1,NA,CASSYGQNNEQFF,TGTGCCAGCAGCTATGGACAGAACAATGAGCAGTTCTTC
TRBV5-6,TRBD1,TRBJ2-2,once,CASRRSGQGNDGELFF,TGTGCCAGCAGGCGATCGGGACAGGGGAACGACGGGGAGCTGTTTTTT
TRBV27,TRBD1,TRBJ2-2,NA,CASSPHLGTGGHGELFF,TGTGCCAGCAGTCCACACCTCGGGACAGGAGGTCACGGGGAGCTGTTTTTT
TRBV9,TRBD1,TRBJ1-5,NA,CASSRQGHQPQHF,TGTGCCAGCAGCCGACAGGGACACCAGCCCCAGCATTTT
TRBV7-9,NA,TRBJ1-2,NA,CASSLEGGIHGYTF,TGTGCCAGCAGCTTAGAGGGAGGGATACATGGCTACACCTTC
TRBV18,NA,TRBJ1-4,NA,CASSPIRDFREKLFF,TGTGCCAGCTCTCCTATCAGGGACTTTCGTGAAAAACTGTTTTTT